Described below is a single T cell receptor beta chain sequence and its context. Antigen specificity is unknown. V shed 3 bases and J shed 1 base, with 12 bases lying between them. Germline V gene data show CDR1 as LNHDA and CDR2 as SQIVND (reference sequence). CDR3 size: 15 residues. This record belongs to a study of cytomegalovirus exposure and HLA in healthy donors. Study-level findings and limits: Analyzed later, most CMV-associated TCR beta chains appeared HLA-restricted. Most TCR sequences were uncommon, yet certain public TCRs appeared in many donors. Associated with HLA alleles at 0.05 false discovery rate in a later analysis were 16,951 TCR beta sequences. Later, an analysis found that common viral pathogens appeared to be linked with several of the most significant clusters.

This PCR relied on a set of 60 Vbeta primers and 13 Jbeta primers. TCRdb's copy holds only in-frame clones and misses some; the assay was immunoSEQ multiplex PCR. The sample holds about 140,000 clones, 79% seen once. The sequenced sample consisted of PBMCs. V and J are TRBV19 and TRBJ1-1; D possibly corresponds to TRBD1 (6 bases). This TCR derives from a female donor in good health and CMV-seronegative. CDR3 sequence reads: CASSIPRQANTEAFF. As DNA, the CDR3 is TGTGCCAGTAGTATCCCCCGACAGGCGAACACTGAAGCTTTCTTT.